This T cell receptor (beta chain) was obtained from a study of human T cells and chemical hapten exposure. For the study at large: On the upper back, patch tests were applied with 0.01% DPC and read at 6 days. The study enrolled mostly female patients with alopecia areata, totalis or universalis.

General study findings and limits: Patch test score was positively correlated with the counts of PT1 expanded TCRs.

TCRdb redid the calling of the RACE reads with MiXCR, one entry per CDR3 protein. The table lists roughly 56,000 distinct CDR3 sequences, approximately 9.7% of them singletons, with approximately 9.6% in the top ten. This CDR3 has 16 residues. V gave up 5 bases and J gave up 1 base, with 20 bases separating them. CDR1 is DFQATT, CDR2 SNEGSKA, per germline (reference sequence). Of note for this clonotype: Its specificity is not known.

Time point meaning: pre-sensitization, week 0. Treatment indicated: therapeutic diphenylcyclopropenone sensitization with weekly scalp DPC. Unfractionated whole blood yielded the extracted total RNA. Suited to DPC and affected by alopecia, the donors ranged from 18 to 70 years old. Specimen: whole blood, collected in connection with sensitization to the hapten diphenylcyclopropenone (DPC). The sequence derives from a woman in her thirties with alopecia areata. Some clones in this sample may be carry-over from other donors' samples. The chain combines TRBV20-1 with TRBJ1-2; the D gene is possibly TRBD1 (5 bases). The CDR3 DNA sequence: TGCAGTGCTTCAGGGCGTTCTAACTTATTTAACTATGGCTACACCTTC. It translates to CSASGRSNLFNYGYTF.